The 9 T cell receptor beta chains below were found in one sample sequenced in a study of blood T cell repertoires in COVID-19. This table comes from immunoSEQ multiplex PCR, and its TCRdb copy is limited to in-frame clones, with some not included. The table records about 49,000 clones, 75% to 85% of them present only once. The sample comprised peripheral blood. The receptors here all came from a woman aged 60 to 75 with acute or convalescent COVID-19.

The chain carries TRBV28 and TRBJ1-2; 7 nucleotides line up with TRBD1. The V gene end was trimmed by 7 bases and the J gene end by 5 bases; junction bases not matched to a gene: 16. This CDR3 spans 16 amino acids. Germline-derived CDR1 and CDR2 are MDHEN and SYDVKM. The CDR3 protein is CASTVTGKNVRYGYTF. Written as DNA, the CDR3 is TGTGCCAGCACCGTGACAGGGAAGAATGTAAGGTATGGCTACACCTTC.

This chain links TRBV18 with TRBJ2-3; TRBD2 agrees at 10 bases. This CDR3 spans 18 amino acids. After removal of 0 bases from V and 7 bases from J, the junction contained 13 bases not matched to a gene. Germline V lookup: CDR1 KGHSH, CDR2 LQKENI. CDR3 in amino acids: CASSPPASGGYLGNTQYF. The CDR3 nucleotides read TGTGCCAGCTCACCACCAGCTAGCGGGGGTTACCTAGGAAATACGCAGTATTTT.

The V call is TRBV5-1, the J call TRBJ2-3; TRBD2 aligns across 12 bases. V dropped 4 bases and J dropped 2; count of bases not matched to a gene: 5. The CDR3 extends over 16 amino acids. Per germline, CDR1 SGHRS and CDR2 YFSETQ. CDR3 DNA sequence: TGCGCCAGCAGCGAGGGACTAGCGGGCCCCACAGATACGCAGTATTTT. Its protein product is CASSEGLAGPTDTQYF.

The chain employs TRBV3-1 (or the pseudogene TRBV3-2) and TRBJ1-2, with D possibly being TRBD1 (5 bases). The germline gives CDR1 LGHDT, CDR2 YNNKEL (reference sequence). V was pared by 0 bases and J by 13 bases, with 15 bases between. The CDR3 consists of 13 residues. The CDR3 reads CASSQDPARVGTF. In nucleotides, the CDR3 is TGTGCCAGCAGCCAAGATCCGGCCAGGGTCGGCACCTTC.

The CDR3 sequence is CASSRNGGTTEAFF. Written as DNA, the CDR3 is TGTGCCAGCAGCAGAAACGGAGGAACCACTGAAGCTTTCTTT. The chain joins TRBV7-8 to TRBJ1-1, with D unclear. Trimming shortened V by 5 bases and J by 4 bases, and 14 bases separated the two germline ends. The germline V gene has CDR1 SGHVS and CDR2 FQNEAQ. This CDR3 is built from 14 residues.

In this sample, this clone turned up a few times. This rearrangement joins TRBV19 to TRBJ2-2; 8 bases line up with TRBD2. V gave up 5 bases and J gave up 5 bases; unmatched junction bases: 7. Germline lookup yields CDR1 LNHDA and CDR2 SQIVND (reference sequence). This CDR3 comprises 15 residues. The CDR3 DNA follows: TGTGCCAGTAGTGCCGGACTAGCCGAAACCGGGGAGCTGTTTTTT. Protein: CASSAGLAETGELFF.

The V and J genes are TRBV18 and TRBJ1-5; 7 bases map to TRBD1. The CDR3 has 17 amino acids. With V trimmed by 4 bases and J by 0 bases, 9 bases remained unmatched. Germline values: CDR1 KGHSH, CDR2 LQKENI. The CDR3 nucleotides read TGTGCCAGCTCACTTAGGACAGGATCGGATAGCAATCAGCCCCAGCATTTT. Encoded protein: CASSLRTGSDSNQPQHF.

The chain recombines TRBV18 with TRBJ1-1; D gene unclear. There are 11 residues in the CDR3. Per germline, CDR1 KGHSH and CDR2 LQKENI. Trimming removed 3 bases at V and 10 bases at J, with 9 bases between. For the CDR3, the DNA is TGTGCCAGCTCACCCGGGGATGCAGCTTTCTTT. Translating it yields CASSPGDAAFF.

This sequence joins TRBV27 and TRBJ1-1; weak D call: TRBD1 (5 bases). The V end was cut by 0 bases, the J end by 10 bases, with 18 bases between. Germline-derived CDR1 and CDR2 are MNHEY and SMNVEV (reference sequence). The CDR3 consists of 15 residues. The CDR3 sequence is CASSLSQGHYRVAFF. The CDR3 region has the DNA TGTGCCAGCAGTTTATCACAAGGACACTATAGGGTAGCTTTCTTT.